This T cell receptor (beta chain) was sequenced in a study of T cell responses to AZD1222 COVID-19 vaccine. Study-wide background: Second-dose schedules of about 4 or about 12 weeks were combined.

The study's findings and limits: Clonal diversity may have been underestimated, and the donors were mostly white British, with more females than males. Spike-specific TCR depth and breadth grew after two AZD1222 doses. Close to half of spike-specific TCRs reportedly recognize unmutated variant regions.

Sequencing used immunoSEQ multiplex PCR; TCRdb keeps in-frame clones, though not all of them. The sample lists approximately 190,000 clones, approximately 91% occurring once. This clone has more than one count but fewer than ten. Its antigen is unidentified. Specimen: peripheral blood, collected on day 0 of AZD1222 vaccination. The origin of this receptor is an adult in good health.

CDR3 nucleotide sequence: TGTGCCAGCAACCTACAGGGCAAGTCGGAAAAACTGTTTTTT. This codes for CASNLQGKSEKLFF. This chain links TRBV7-9 with TRBJ1-4; tentatively, D is TRBD1 (6 bases). The CDR3 totals 14 residues. Per germline, CDR1 SEHNR and CDR2 FQNEAQ (reference sequence). With 7 bases removed from V and 8 bases from J, the gap between germline ends came to 17 bases.